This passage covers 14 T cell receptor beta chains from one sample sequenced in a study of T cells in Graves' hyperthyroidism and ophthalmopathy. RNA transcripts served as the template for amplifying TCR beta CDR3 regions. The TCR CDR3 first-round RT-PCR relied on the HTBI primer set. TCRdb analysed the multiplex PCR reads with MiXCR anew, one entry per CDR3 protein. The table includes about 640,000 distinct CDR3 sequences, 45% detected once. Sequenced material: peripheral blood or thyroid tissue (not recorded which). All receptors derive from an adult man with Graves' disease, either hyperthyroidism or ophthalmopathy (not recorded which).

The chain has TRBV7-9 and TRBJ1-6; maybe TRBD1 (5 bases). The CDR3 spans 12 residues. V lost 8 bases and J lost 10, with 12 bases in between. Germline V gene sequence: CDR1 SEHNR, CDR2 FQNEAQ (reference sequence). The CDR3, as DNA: TGTGCCAGCTCAGACAGTACCTCACCCCTCCACTTT. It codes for CASSDSTSPLHF.

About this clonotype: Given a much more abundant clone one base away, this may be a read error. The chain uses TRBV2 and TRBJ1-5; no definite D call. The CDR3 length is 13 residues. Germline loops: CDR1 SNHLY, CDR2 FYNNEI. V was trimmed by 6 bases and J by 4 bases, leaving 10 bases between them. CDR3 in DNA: TGTGCCAGCAGCGGCGCCCGTAATCAGCCCCAGCATTTT. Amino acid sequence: CASSGARNQPQHF.

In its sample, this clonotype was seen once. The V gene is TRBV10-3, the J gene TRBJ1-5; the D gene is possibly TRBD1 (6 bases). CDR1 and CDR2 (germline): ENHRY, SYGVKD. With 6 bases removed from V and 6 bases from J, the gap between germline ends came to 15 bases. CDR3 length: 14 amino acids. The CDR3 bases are TGTGCCATCAGCGAAGGGGGAATCGGTCAGCCCCAGCATTTT. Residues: CAISEGGIGQPQHF.

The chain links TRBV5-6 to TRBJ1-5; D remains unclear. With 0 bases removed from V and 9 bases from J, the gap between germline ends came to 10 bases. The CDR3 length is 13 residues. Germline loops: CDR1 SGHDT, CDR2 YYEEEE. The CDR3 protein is CASSLGGQPPQHF. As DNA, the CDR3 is TGTGCCAGCAGCTTGGGTGGGCAACCGCCCCAGCATTTT.

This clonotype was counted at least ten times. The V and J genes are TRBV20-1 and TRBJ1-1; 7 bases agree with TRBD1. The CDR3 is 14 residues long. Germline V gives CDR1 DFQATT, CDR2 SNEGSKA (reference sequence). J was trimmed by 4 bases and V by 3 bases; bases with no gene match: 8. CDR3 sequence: CSASLSPGGTEAFF. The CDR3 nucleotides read TGCAGTGCTAGCCTAAGTCCAGGGGGCACTGAAGCTTTCTTT.

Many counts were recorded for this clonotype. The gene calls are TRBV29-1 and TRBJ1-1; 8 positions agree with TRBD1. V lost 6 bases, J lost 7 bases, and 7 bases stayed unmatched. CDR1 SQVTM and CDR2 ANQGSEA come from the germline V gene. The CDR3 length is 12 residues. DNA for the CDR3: TGCAGCGTCTCTCAGGGGGCGGGTGAAGCTTTCTTT. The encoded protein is CSVSQGAGEAFF. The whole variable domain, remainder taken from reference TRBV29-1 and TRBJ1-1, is SAVISQKPSRDICQRGTSLTIQCQVDSQVTMMFWYRQQPGQSLTLIATANQGSEATYESGFVIDKFPISRPNLTFSTLTVSNMSPEDSSIYLCSVSQGAGEAFFGQGTRLTVV.

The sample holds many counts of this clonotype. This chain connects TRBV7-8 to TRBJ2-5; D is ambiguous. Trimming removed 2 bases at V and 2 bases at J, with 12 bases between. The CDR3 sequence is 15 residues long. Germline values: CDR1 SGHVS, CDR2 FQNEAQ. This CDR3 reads CASSLKRWIQETQYF. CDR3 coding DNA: TGTGCCAGCAGCTTAAAGCGTTGGATTCAAGAGACCCAGTACTTC.

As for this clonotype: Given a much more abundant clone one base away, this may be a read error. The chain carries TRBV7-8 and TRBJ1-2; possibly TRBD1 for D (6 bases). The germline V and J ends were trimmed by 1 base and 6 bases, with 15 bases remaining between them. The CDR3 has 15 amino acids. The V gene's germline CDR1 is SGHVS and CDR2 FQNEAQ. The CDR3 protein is CASSLEGQRAHGYTF. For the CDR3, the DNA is TGTGCCAGCAGCTTAGAAGGACAGCGGGCCCATGGCTACACCTTC. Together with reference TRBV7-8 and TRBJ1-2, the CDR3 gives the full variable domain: GAGVSQSPRYKVAKRGQDVALRCDPISGHVSLFWYQQALGQGPEFLTYFQNEAQLDKSGLPSDRFFAERPEGSVSTLKIQRTQQEDSAVYLCASSLEGQRAHGYTFGSGTRLTVV.

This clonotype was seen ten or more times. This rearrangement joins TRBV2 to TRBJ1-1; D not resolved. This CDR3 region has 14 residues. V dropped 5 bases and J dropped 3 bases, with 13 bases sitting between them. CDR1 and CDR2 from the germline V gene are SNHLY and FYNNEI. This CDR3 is CASSLSVRDTEAFF. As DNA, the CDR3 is TGTGCCAGCAGTCTATCCGTCCGTGACACTGAAGCTTTCTTT.

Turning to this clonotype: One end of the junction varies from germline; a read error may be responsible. CDR3 in DNA: TGTCCCAGCAGCCCAGGGGGGGGAGGCAATCAGCCCCAGCATTTT. Residues: CPSSPGGGGNQPQHF. The chain is built from TRBV4-2 and TRBJ1-5; 7 bases map to TRBD1. This CDR3 region has 15 residues. The germline V gene has CDR1 LGHNA and CDR2 YNFKEQ.

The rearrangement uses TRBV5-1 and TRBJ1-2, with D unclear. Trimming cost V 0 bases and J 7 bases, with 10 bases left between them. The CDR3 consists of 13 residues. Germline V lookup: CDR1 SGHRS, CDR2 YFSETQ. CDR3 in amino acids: CASSLEGWRGYTF. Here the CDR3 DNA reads TGCGCCAGCAGCTTGGAAGGGTGGCGTGGCTACACCTTC.

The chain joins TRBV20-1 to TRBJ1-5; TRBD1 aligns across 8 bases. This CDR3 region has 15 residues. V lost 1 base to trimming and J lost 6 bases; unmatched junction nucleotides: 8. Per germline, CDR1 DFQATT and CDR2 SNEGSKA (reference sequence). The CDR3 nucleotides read TGCAGTGCTAGAGCGGGGCAGGGGGCTCTTCAGCCCCAGCATTTT. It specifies CSARAGQGALQPQHF.

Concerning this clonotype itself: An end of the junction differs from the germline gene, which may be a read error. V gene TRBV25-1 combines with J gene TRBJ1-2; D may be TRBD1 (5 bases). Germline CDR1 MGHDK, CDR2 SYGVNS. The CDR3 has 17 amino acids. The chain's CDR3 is CASSQEVGSGSHYGYTF. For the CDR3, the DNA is TGCGCCAGCAGCCAAGAGGTGGGTTCAGGGTCCCACTATGGCTACACCTTC.

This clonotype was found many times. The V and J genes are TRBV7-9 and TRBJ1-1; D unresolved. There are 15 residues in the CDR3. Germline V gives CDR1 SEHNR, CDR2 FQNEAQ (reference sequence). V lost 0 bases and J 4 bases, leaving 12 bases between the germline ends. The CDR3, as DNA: TGTGCCAGCAGCTTAGCGTGGGGTAGTGTCACTGAAGCTTTCTTT. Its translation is CASSLAWGSVTEAFF.